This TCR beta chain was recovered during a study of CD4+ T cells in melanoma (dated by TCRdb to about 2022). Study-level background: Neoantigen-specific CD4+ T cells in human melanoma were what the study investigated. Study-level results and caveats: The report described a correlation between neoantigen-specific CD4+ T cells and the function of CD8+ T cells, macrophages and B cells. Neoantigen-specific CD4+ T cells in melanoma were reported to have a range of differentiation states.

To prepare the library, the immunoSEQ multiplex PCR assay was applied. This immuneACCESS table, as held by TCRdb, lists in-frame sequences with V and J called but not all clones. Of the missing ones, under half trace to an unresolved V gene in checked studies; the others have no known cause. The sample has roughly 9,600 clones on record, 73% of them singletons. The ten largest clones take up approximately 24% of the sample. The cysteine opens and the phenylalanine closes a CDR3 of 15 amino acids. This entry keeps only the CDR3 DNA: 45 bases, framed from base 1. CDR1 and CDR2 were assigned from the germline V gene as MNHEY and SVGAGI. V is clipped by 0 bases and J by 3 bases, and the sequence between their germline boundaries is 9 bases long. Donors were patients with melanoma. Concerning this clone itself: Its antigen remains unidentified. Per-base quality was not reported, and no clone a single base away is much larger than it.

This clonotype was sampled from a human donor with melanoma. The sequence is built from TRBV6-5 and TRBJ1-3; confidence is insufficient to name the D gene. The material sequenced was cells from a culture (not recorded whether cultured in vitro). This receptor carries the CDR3 CASSYSSSFGNTIYF. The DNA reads TGTGCCAGCAGTTACTCGTCTTCCTTTGGAAACACCATATATTTT.